A single sample is the source of the 25 T cell receptor beta chains below, sequenced in a study of T cell changes during pregnancy in multiple sclerosis. Method: immunoSEQ multiplex PCR; TCRdb's copy keeps in-frame clones and lacks some. The sample carries almost 20,000 clones, 88% recorded once. The source material was CD8+ T cells from peripheral blood mononuclear cells, sampled in the third trimester of pregnancy. These receptors all stem from a female donor in good health, enrolled as a control in a pregnancy study.

The chain has TRBV30 and TRBJ2-7; 8 bases line up with TRBD1. The length of the CDR3 is 13 residues. In germline, CDR1 is GTSNPN, CDR2 SVGIG (reference sequence). With 2 bases clipped from V and 3 bases from J, the junction kept 3 bases outside the gene matches. The CDR3 loop reads CAWSRTGYYEQYF. The CDR3 nucleotides read TGTGCCTGGAGTCGGACAGGGTACTACGAGCAGTACTTC.

The V and J genes are TRBV28 and TRBJ2-7, with 10 bases matching TRBD2. Germline V gives CDR1 MDHEN, CDR2 SYDVKM. The CDR3 loop spans 15 amino acids. V was clipped by 6 bases and J by 3 bases; unmatched bases: 8. CDR3 protein: CASRRDSSGSYEQYF. The CDR3 nucleotides read TGTGCCAGCAGGCGCGACTCTAGCGGGAGCTACGAGCAGTACTTC.

The chain carries TRBV13 and TRBJ2-1; D may be TRBD1 (6 bases). This CDR3 spans 16 amino acids. CDR1 and CDR2 from the germline V gene are PRHDT and FYEKMQ (reference sequence). With 3 bases removed from V and 3 bases from J, the gap between germline ends came to 15 bases. This CDR3 is CASSFRGGQIYNEQFF. The CDR3 nucleotides are TGTGCCAGCAGCTTCCGTGGGGGACAAATCTACAATGAGCAGTTCTTC.

The CDR3 spells CASSLEAGKQETQYF. The CDR3 nucleotides are TGCGCCAGCAGCTTGGAGGCAGGGAAACAAGAGACCCAGTACTTC. The chain combines TRBV5-1 with TRBJ2-5, with D possibly being TRBD1 (5 bases). The V and J ends lost 0 bases and 2 bases respectively, with 11 bases between them. The CDR3 consists of 15 residues. Germline CDR1 reads SGHRS; CDR2 reads YFSETQ.

The V and J genes are TRBV18 and TRBJ2-7; 9 positions agree with TRBD1. CDR3 length: 17 residues. The germline V gene encodes CDR1 KGHSH and CDR2 LQKENI. V lost 0 bases to trimming and J lost 3 bases; unmatched junction nucleotides: 9. The DNA of the CDR3 is TGTGCCAGCTCACCACCCTCCTGGACAGGGGTCTTCTACGAGCAGTACTTC. It codes for CASSPPSWTGVFYEQYF.

J is TRBJ1-5 and V is TRBV11-2; D unclear. The CDR3 contains 12 residues. Germline assignment: CDR1 SGHAT and CDR2 FQNNGV. Deletions cut 5 bases from V and 4 bases from J, with 6 bases between. The CDR3 nucleotides read TGTGCCAGCAGCGACGGGAATCAGCCCCAGCATTTT. Protein sequence: CASSDGNQPQHF.

The rearrangement links TRBV29-1 to TRBJ2-2, with TRBD2 matching over 9 bases. Germline values: CDR1 SQVTM, CDR2 ANQGSEA. After removal of 5 bases from V and 0 bases from J, the junction contained 10 bases not matched to a gene. The length of the CDR3 is 17 residues. The CDR3 coding sequence is TGCAGCGTTCGGGGGAGCGGGAGGCCGTCGAACACCGGGGAGCTGTTTTTT. Translating gives CSVRGSGRPSNTGELFF.

The J gene is TRBJ2-7, the V gene TRBV7-9, with 12 positions matching TRBD2. CDR3 size: 15 residues. Germline assignment: CDR1 SEHNR and CDR2 FQNEAQ (reference sequence). J gave up 6 bases and V 5 bases, and 8 bases lay outside the gene matches. The chain's CDR3 is CASSPRLAGESEQYF. DNA of the CDR3: TGTGCCAGCAGCCCCCGACTAGCGGGAGAGTCCGAGCAGTACTTC.

The chain recombines TRBV2 with TRBJ2-7, with D tentatively TRBD1 (7 bases). The CDR3 spans 15 residues. V dropped 9 bases and J dropped 4 bases, with 22 bases sitting between them. Germline CDR1 reads SNHLY; CDR2 reads FYNNEI. DNA of the CDR3: TGTGCCAGAACACCCCCGCGGGGACAGATTTACGAGCAGTACTTC. Translation: CARTPPRGQIYEQYF.

The chain combines TRBV28 with TRBJ2-7; D is possibly TRBD1 (5 bases). The CDR3 is 15 amino acids. Germline lookup yields CDR1 MDHEN and CDR2 SYDVKM. The V end was cut by 5 bases, the J end by 3 bases, with 17 bases between. This CDR3 is CASSALSAGRYEQYF. CDR3 DNA: TGTGCCAGCAGTGCCCTTTCCGCAGGGCGCTACGAGCAGTACTTC.

The chain uses TRBV4-2 and TRBJ2-1; 14 nucleotides line up with TRBD2. Germline V gives CDR1 LGHNA, CDR2 YNFKEQ. The J segment lost 4 bases and the V segment lost 1 base, leaving 0 bases of the junction unmatched. The CDR3 extends over 16 amino acids. CDR3 bases: TGTGCCAGCAGCCAAGGACTAGCGGGGGGGTACAATGAGCAGTTCTTC. This gives the protein CASSQGLAGGYNEQFF.

This clone turned up a few times. The V and J genes are TRBV7-3 and TRBJ1-1, with TRBD1 identical over 8 bases. The CDR3 runs 15 residues. V shed 4 bases and J 5 bases; nucleotides not matched to a gene: 9. CDR1 SGHTA and CDR2 FQGTGA come from the germline V gene. For the CDR3, the DNA is TGTGCCAGCAGCTCCGGACAGGGACTCGGAACTGAAGCTTTCTTT. Translating gives CASSSGQGLGTEAFF. Drawing the rest from reference TRBV7-3 and TRBJ1-1, the complete variable domain is GAGVSQTPSNKVTEKGKYVELRCDPISGHTALYWYRQSLGQGPEFLIYFQGTGAADDSGLPNDRFFAVRPEGSVSTLKIQRTERGDSAVYLCASSSGQGLGTEAFFGQGTRLTVV.

The chain recombines TRBV9 with TRBJ1-4; D is perhaps TRBD1 (5 bases). Deletions cut 3 bases from V and 3 bases from J, with 9 bases between. CDR3 length: 14 residues. Germline V gives CDR1 SGDLS, CDR2 YYNGEE. The CDR3 sequence: CASSAQGSNEKLFF. In nucleotides, the CDR3 is TGTGCCAGCAGCGCGCAGGGTTCTAATGAAAAACTGTTTTTT.

This clone was seen more than once but under ten times. V gene TRBV7-2 combines with J gene TRBJ1-5; D is uncertain. CDR1 is SGHTA, CDR2 FQGNSA, per germline. The ends were cut back, 5 bases at V and 6 bases at J, with 11 bases in the middle. The CDR3 sequence is 13 residues long. The CDR3, as DNA: TGTGCCAGCAGCACGAAGGGAGGTCAGCCCCAGCATTTT. Protein product: CASSTKGGQPQHF. Looking up the rest from reference TRBV7-2 and TRBJ1-5 gives the full variable domain: GAGVSQSPSNKVTEKGKDVELRCDPISGHTALYWYRQSLGQGLEFLIYFQGNSAPDKSGLPSDRFSAERTGGSVSTLTIQRTQQEDSAVYLCASSTKGGQPQHFGDGTRLSIL.

CDR3 loop: CASSPLKWGGLFTDTQYF. The CDR3 DNA reads TGTGCCAGCAGCCCCCTGAAGTGGGGGGGGCTCTTCACAGATACGCAGTATTTT. This rearrangement joins TRBV7-2 to TRBJ2-3; perhaps TRBD2 as D (7 bases). Trimming removed 5 bases from V and 2 bases from J, with 23 bases in between. Germline values: CDR1 SGHTA, CDR2 FQGNSA. The CDR3 has 18 residues.

V is TRBV4-2 and J is TRBJ2-1; D not certain. Per the germline V gene, CDR1 is LGHNA and CDR2 is YNFKEQ. The CDR3 has 14 amino acids. The V end lost 2 bases, the J end lost 7 bases, and 12 bases lay between the germline ends. The CDR3 bases are TGTGCCAGCAGCCAACTACGGTTCGGGAATGAGCAGTTCTTC. Its protein is CASSQLRFGNEQFF.

The chain has TRBV7-9 and TRBJ1-1; D gene uncertain. The CDR3 covers 13 residues. Trimming took 6 bases from V and 0 from J, leaving 8 bases between them. Germline CDR1 SEHNR, CDR2 FQNEAQ (reference sequence). CDR3 bases: TGTGCCAGCAGGTTCATCATGAACACTGAAGCTTTCTTT. Translated: CASRFIMNTEAFF.

Concerning this clone: The junction departs from germline at one end; a sequencing error may be responsible. This chain connects TRBV7-9 to TRBJ1-1; D is undetermined. The CDR3 covers 13 residues. CDR1 and CDR2 from the germline V gene are SEHNR and FQNEAQ (reference sequence). The CDR3 reads CASSLAKNFEAFF. CDR3 DNA sequence: TGTGCCAGCAGCCTAGCAAAGAACTTTGAAGCTTTCTTT.

The rearrangement uses TRBV5-5 and TRBJ1-1; D is unresolved. The length of the CDR3 is 15 residues. Germline CDR1 and CDR2: SGHKS and YYEKEE (reference sequence). V was shortened by 0 bases and J by 6 bases, with 15 bases between the two germline ends. The CDR3 loop is CASSLDHRGFPEAFF. The DNA for the CDR3 is TGTGCCAGCAGCTTGGACCATCGAGGGTTTCCTGAAGCTTTCTTT.

The gene calls are TRBV5-6 and TRBJ2-4, with TRBD1 as a possible D gene (6 bases). The CDR3 extends over 16 amino acids. V lost 0 bases, J lost 12 bases, and 22 bases lay in between. Germline CDR1 is SGHDT and CDR2 is YYEEEE. The CDR3 bases are TGTGCCAGCAGCTTGGGGGCAGGGGCATTGGAAACTAATCAGTACTTC. Its protein is CASSLGAGALETNQYF. Full variable domain (remainder filled in from reference TRBV5-6 and TRBJ2-4): DAGVTQSPTHLIKTRGQQVTLRCSPKSGHDTVSWYQQALGQGPQFIFQYYEEEERQRGNFPDRFSGHQFPNYSSELNVNALLLGDSALYLCASSLGAGALETNQYFGAGTRLSVL.

The chain combines TRBV12-5 with TRBJ1-4, with unresolved D. CDR1 and CDR2 (germline): LGHNT, FRNRAP. The ends were cut back, 2 bases at V and 6 bases at J, with 10 bases in the middle. CDR3 length: 14 residues. This CDR3 reads CASGLRMRDEKLFF. The CDR3 DNA reads TGTGCTAGTGGTTTGAGGATGCGGGATGAAAAACTGTTTTTT.

The chain carries TRBV30 and TRBJ2-7; D is possibly TRBD2 (7 bases). Looked up from germline, CDR1 is GTSNPN and CDR2 is SVGIG (reference sequence). Deletions cut 4 bases from V and 2 bases from J, with 18 bases between. The CDR3 is 15 residues long. The CDR3 nucleotides are TGTGCCTGGATGGGAGGGGGGGACGGCACCTACGAGCAGTACTTC. Protein: CAWMGGGDGTYEQYF.

This clone was found a few times. J is TRBJ2-3 and V is TRBV11-2; perhaps TRBD2 as D (5 bases). CDR1 and CDR2 (germline): SGHAT, FQNNGV. Trimming stripped 5 bases from V and 2 bases from J, with 17 bases between. The CDR3 is made up of 16 amino acids. This CDR3 is CASSIRASWSTDTQYF. In DNA, the CDR3 is TGTGCCAGCAGCATTAGGGCTAGCTGGTCCACAGATACGCAGTATTTT.

This clone was recorded once. V usage is TRBV6-1 and J usage is TRBJ2-4; TRBD1 agrees at 7 bases. After removal of 5 bases from V and 16 bases from J, the junction contained 8 bases not matched to a gene. Germline CDR1 and CDR2: MNHNS and SASEGT. This CDR3 spans 11 amino acids. CDR3 loop: CASSFGTEIYF. CDR3 nucleotides: TGTGCCAGCAGTTTTGGGACAGAGATTTACTTC.

The V gene is TRBV27, the J gene TRBJ2-7; maybe TRBD2 (6 bases). Germline lookup yields CDR1 MNHEY and CDR2 SMNVEV (reference sequence). This CDR3 spans 14 amino acids. The V and J ends lost 8 bases and 2 bases respectively, with 16 bases between them. Here the CDR3 DNA reads TGTGCCAGCCACCCGGCGGGGCCTACCTACGAGCAGTACTTC. Translated: CASHPAGPTYEQYF.